These 29 T cell receptor beta chains came from one sample sequenced in a study of spatial heterogeneity in lung cancer. Time point reported: blood at routine non-recurrence follow-up after resection. One entry per CDR3 protein, called by TCRdb with MiXCR from the 5' RACE reads. The sample includes just under 45,000 distinct CDR3 sequences, 22% of them seen just once. This specimen was PBMCs, taken at follow-up. The receptors were sampled from a female donor with early-stage non-small cell lung cancer.

This clonotype was picked up many times. J is TRBJ2-4 and V is TRBV11-2; D is unclear. V dropped 5 bases and J dropped 11 bases, with 13 bases sitting between them. The CDR3 length is 12 residues. Germline V gene data show CDR1 as SGHAT and CDR2 as FQNNGV. The CDR3 region is CASSVPQGVQYF. The CDR3 bases are TGTGCCAGCAGCGTCCCTCAAGGCGTTCAGTACTTC.

This clonotype was found a few times. J is TRBJ1-6 and V is TRBV6-6, with TRBD1 matching over 9 bases. This CDR3 is 16 amino acids long. Losses at the gene ends were 5 bases for V and 6 bases for J; bases not matched to a gene: 8. Per germline, CDR1 MNHNY and CDR2 SVGAGI (reference sequence). In DNA, the CDR3 is TGTGCCAGCAGTCCCTACGACAGGGGGATTAATTCACCCCTCCACTTT. As protein: CASSPYDRGINSPLHF.

This clonotype has a handful of counts. This sequence joins TRBV25-1 and TRBJ2-3, with D tentatively TRBD2 (5 bases). Between the trimmed V and J ends, which lost 6 bases and 10 bases, there was a span of 20 bases. Looked up from germline, CDR1 is MGHDK and CDR2 is SYGVNS. The CDR3 sequence is 14 residues long. CDR3 nucleotides: TGTGCCAGCAGCACGGGGATCGGGAACCACGCGCAGTATTTT. This codes for CASSTGIGNHAQYF. The variable domain in full, with the rest retrieved from reference TRBV25-1 and TRBJ2-3, is EADIYQTPRYLVIGTGKKITLECSQTMGHDKMYWYQQDPGMELHLIHYSYGVNSTEKGDLSSESTVSRIRTEHFPLTLESARPSHTSQYLCASSTGIGNHAQYFGPGTRLTVL.

The genes are TRBV7-9 and TRBJ1-1, with D maybe TRBD1 (5 bases). Looked up from germline, CDR1 is SEHNR and CDR2 is FQNEAQ (reference sequence). There are 14 residues in the CDR3. V lost 3 bases, J lost 3 bases, and 11 bases lay in between. The CDR3 nucleotides are TGTGCCAGCAGCTTGACGACCAGGGACACTGAAGCTTTCTTT. Translated: CASSLTTRDTEAFF.

In nucleotides, the CDR3 is TGTGCCATCAGTGGAGCAGCCTCATCCCAAGAGACCCAGTACTTC. Residues: CAISGAASSQETQYF. The chain employs TRBV10-3 and TRBJ2-5; D remains unclear. Germline CDR1 reads ENHRY; CDR2 reads SYGVKD. The V gene lost 4 bases and the J gene lost 1 base, with 13 bases spanning the gap. CDR3 size: 15 residues.

The chain links TRBV20-1 to TRBJ2-3; 12 bases line up with TRBD2. This CDR3 comprises 16 residues. CDR1 is DFQATT, CDR2 SNEGSKA, per germline (reference sequence). The V and J ends lost 3 bases and 4 bases, in that order; junction bases with no gene match: 8. This chain's CDR3 is CSASPPTSGSADTQYF. CDR3 coding DNA: TGCAGTGCTAGCCCCCCGACTAGCGGGAGTGCAGATACGCAGTATTTT.

This clonotype occurred many times. The chain links TRBV18 to TRBJ2-3; a possible D gene is TRBD2 (6 bases). V was trimmed by 6 bases and J by 5 bases, leaving 15 bases between them. The CDR3 spans 14 residues. Germline CDR1 reads KGHSH; CDR2 reads LQKENI. The DNA of the CDR3 is TGTGCCAGCTCCGCCGGGACTCAGGGAGATACGCAGTATTTT. This sequence encodes CASSAGTQGDTQYF.

This rearrangement joins TRBV5-4 to TRBJ1-2; the D gene is possibly TRBD1 (5 bases). V lost 0 bases to trimming and J lost 7 bases, with 16 bases between them. Germline values: CDR1 SGHNT, CDR2 YYREEE (reference sequence). The length of the CDR3 is 15 residues. CDR3 coding DNA: TGTGCCAGCAGCTTGGTAACGCGTTTCCAGGGTGGCTACACCTTC. Translating it yields CASSLVTRFQGGYTF.

The chain couples TRBV2 to TRBJ2-5; maybe TRBD2 (5 bases). This CDR3 spans 15 amino acids. The V end lost 2 bases, the J end lost 5 bases, and 15 bases lay between the germline ends. CDR1 is SNHLY and CDR2 is FYNNEI in the germline V gene. CDR3 sequence (DNA): TGTGCCAGCAGTGAATTTCGGGTCCGGAGGGAGACCCAGTACTTC. Encoded protein: CASSEFRVRRETQYF. The full variable domain, with the rest looked up from reference TRBV2 and TRBJ2-5, is EPEVTQTPSHQVTQMGQEVILRCVPISNHLYFYWYRQILGQKVEFLVSFYNNEISEKSEIFDDQFSVERPDGSNFTLKIRSTKLEDSAMYFCASSEFRVRRETQYFGPGTRLLVL.

The chain links TRBV3-1 to TRBJ2-7, with a tentative D call TRBD2 (6 bases). Trimming cost V 4 bases and J 3 bases, with 10 bases left between them. CDR3 length: 13 amino acids. Per germline, CDR1 LGHDT and CDR2 YNNKEL (reference sequence). The CDR3, as DNA: TGTGCCAGCAGCCGTGACGGGAGCTACGAGCAGTACTTC. Amino acid sequence: CASSRDGSYEQYF.

This clonotype showed up just a few times. The V call is TRBV25-1, the J call TRBJ2-2; D might be TRBD1 (8 bases). CDR3 size: 16 residues. The germline V and J ends were trimmed by 4 bases and 5 bases, with 17 bases remaining between them. CDR1 and CDR2 (germline): MGHDK, SYGVNS. CDR3 sequence: CASSAYGQGGTGELFF. CDR3 coding DNA: TGTGCCAGCAGTGCGTACGGACAGGGAGGGACCGGGGAGCTGTTTTTT.

This clonotype has at least ten counts. CDR3 region: CASSLLAGGPSYNEQFF. The CDR3 bases are TGTGCCAGCAGCTTACTTGCGGGAGGGCCCTCCTACAATGAGCAGTTCTTC. The chain couples TRBV7-6 to TRBJ2-1; 9 bases agree with TRBD2. After removal of 2 bases from V and 0 bases from J, the junction contained 5 bases not matched to a gene. CDR1 is SGHVS, CDR2 FNYEAQ, per germline. The CDR3 is 17 amino acids.

This chain joins TRBV27 and TRBJ2-2, with TRBD1 identical over 11 bases. Losses at the gene ends were 8 bases for V and 9 bases for J; bases not matched to a gene: 5. CDR1 MNHEY and CDR2 SMNVEV come from the germline V gene (reference sequence). The length of the CDR3 is 13 residues. CDR3 bases: TGTGCCAGCCAAAGGACAGGGGGCCGGGAGCTGTTTTTT. Residues: CASQRTGGRELFF.

This clonotype was seen a handful of times. The chain uses TRBV25-1 and TRBJ1-2, with a possible D match to TRBD1 (5 bases). Looked up from germline, CDR1 is MGHDK and CDR2 is SYGVNS. This CDR3 is built from 14 residues. Trimming took 3 bases from V and 4 from J, leaving 12 bases between them. CDR3 in DNA: TGTGCCAGCAGTGACTTTGGAGGGGTCTATGGCTACACCTTC. Translation: CASSDFGGVYGYTF.

This clonotype turned up a few times. V usage is TRBV11-2 and J usage is TRBJ1-6; D gene unclear. Germline V gene sequence: CDR1 SGHAT, CDR2 FQNNGV. Trimming took off 5 bases at V and 12 bases at J, with 11 bases between the two ends. CDR3 length equals 12 residues. The CDR3 DNA reads TGTGCCAGCAGCCCCCCGGGAGGACCCCTCCACTTT. Encoded protein: CASSPPGGPLHF.

Details on this clonotype: The final CDR3 position lacks the conserved phenylalanine or tryptophan, pointing to a likely read error. The chain employs TRBV15 and TRBJ2-4, with D hard to call. The CDR3 contains 14 residues. Germline V gene sequence: CDR1 LNHNV, CDR2 YYDKDF (reference sequence). V dropped 5 bases and J dropped 9 bases, with 17 bases sitting between them. CDR3 sequence reads: CATSSRVCYCIQYL. In DNA form, the CDR3 reads TGTGCCACCAGCTCACGGGTCTGTTATTGCATTCAGTACTTG.

This clonotype was seen a handful of times. The chain joins TRBV3-1 to TRBJ1-5; D unclear. Germline CDR1 reads LGHDT; CDR2 reads YNNKEL (reference sequence). V was cut by 1 base and J by 6 bases, with 7 bases left in between. There are 13 residues in the CDR3. CDR3 region: CASSQAQAQPQHF. In nucleotides, the CDR3 is TGTGCCAGCAGCCAAGCCCAAGCTCAGCCCCAGCATTTT.

The chain combines TRBV2 with TRBJ2-1; no firm D call. Trimming stripped 3 bases from V and 7 bases from J, with 10 bases between. This CDR3 spans 13 amino acids. Germline CDR1 SNHLY, CDR2 FYNNEI. The CDR3 loop is CASSEDWQNEQFF. CDR3 sequence (DNA): TGTGCCAGCAGTGAGGATTGGCAGAATGAGCAGTTCTTC.

J is TRBJ1-2 and V is TRBV2; tentative D call: TRBD1 (5 bases). The CDR3 runs to 12 residues. From germline, CDR1 is SNHLY and CDR2 FYNNEI. Trimming took 5 bases from V and 7 from J, leaving 11 bases between them. The CDR3 DNA reads TGTGCCAGCAGTTATCATCAGGGTGGCTACACCTTC. Residues: CASSYHQGGYTF. The full variable domain, rest sourced from reference TRBV2 and TRBJ1-2, is EPEVTQTPSHQVTQMGQEVILRCVPISNHLYFYWYRQILGQKVEFLVSFYNNEISEKSEIFDDQFSVERPDGSNFTLKIRSTKLEDSAMYFCASSYHQGGYTFGSGTRLTVV.

The V call is TRBV3-1, the J call TRBJ2-5; maybe TRBD1 (6 bases). Germline CDR1 is LGHDT and CDR2 is YNNKEL (reference sequence). The CDR3 sequence is 15 residues long. Trimming took off 3 bases at V and 1 base at J, with 12 bases between the two ends. CDR3 region: CASSQGAKAQETQYF. CDR3 nucleotides: TGTGCCAGCAGCCAGGGGGCTAAGGCCCAAGAGACCCAGTACTTC.

The chain has TRBV19 and TRBJ1-1, with D possibly TRBD1 on 6 matching bases. Trimming pared 4 bases from V and 5 bases from J, leaving 17 bases between. The length of the CDR3 is 15 residues. Per germline, CDR1 LNHDA and CDR2 SQIVND (reference sequence). The CDR3 nucleotides are TGTGCCAGTAGTAGACTACAGGGTAGGAGGACTGAAGCTTTCTTT. Translated, it gives CASSRLQGRRTEAFF.

This clonotype was detected only a few times. The chain joins TRBV5-1 to TRBJ2-3; no reliable D call. The CDR3 spans 12 residues. Trimming stripped 2 bases from V and 2 bases from J, with 3 bases between. Germline CDR1 reads SGHRS; CDR2 reads YFSETQ. As DNA, the CDR3 is TGCGCCAGCAGCTTTAACACAGATACGCAGTATTTT. Translation gives CASSFNTDTQYF.

In this sample, this clonotype turned up a few times. This chain connects TRBV28 to TRBJ1-2, with 8 nucleotides matching TRBD1. Germline lookup yields CDR1 MDHEN and CDR2 SYDVKM. The CDR3 length is 14 residues. J gave up 8 bases and V 6 bases, and 11 bases lay outside the gene matches. The CDR3 DNA is TGTGCCAGCAGACCGGAGGGCAGGGGGCTGGGCTACACCTTC. This encodes CASRPEGRGLGYTF.

This clonotype has a handful of counts. CDR3 sequence reads: CASSAGSPTNTGELFF. The CDR3 coding sequence is TGTGCCAGCAGCGCCGGGAGCCCGACGAACACCGGGGAGCTGTTTTTT. The chain links TRBV11-3 to TRBJ2-2; a possible D gene is TRBD2 (6 bases). CDR1 and CDR2 (germline): SGHNT, YENEEA. The CDR3 totals 16 residues. V was clipped by 5 bases and J by 0 bases, with 13 bases between them.

V usage is TRBV11-2 and J usage is TRBJ1-1; D is ambiguous. The germline gives CDR1 SGHAT, CDR2 FQNNGV. Trimming removed 1 base from V and 1 base from J, with 10 bases in between. The CDR3 consists of 15 residues. The CDR3 spells CASSLVVGANTEAFF. CDR3 bases: TGTGCCAGCAGCTTAGTTGTGGGCGCGAACACTGAAGCTTTCTTT.

This clonotype has only a few counts. This chain uses TRBV20-1 with TRBJ2-3; weak D call: TRBD1 (5 bases). Germline values: CDR1 DFQATT, CDR2 SNEGSKA (reference sequence). Trimming pared 3 bases from V and 1 base from J, leaving 8 bases between. This CDR3 has 13 amino acids. CDR3 DNA sequence: TGCAGTGCTAGTCAGGGTGGCACAGATACGCAGTATTTT. This translates into CSASQGGTDTQYF.

Many counts were recorded for this clonotype. The V and J genes are TRBV6-2 or TRBV6-3 and TRBJ1-2, with D tentatively TRBD1 (5 bases). The V and J ends lost 4 bases and 6 bases respectively, with 12 bases between them. The germline CDR1 and CDR2 sequences are MNHEY and SVGEGT. The length of the CDR3 is 13 residues. The CDR3 sequence is CASSSGGGDGYTF. The CDR3 nucleotides read TGTGCCAGCAGTTCGGGGGGAGGCGATGGCTACACCTTC.

The CDR3 region has the DNA TGTGCCAGCAGCTTACGGGGGGTATTAGAAAAACTGTTTTTT. Encoded protein: CASSLRGVLEKLFF. The V and J genes are TRBV7-6 and TRBJ1-4, with TRBD1 as a possible D gene (5 bases). Trimming cost V 2 bases and J 8 bases, with 12 bases left between them. Germline CDR1 reads SGHVS; CDR2 reads FNYEAQ. The CDR3 sequence is 14 residues long.

The V gene is TRBV7-9, the J gene TRBJ1-6; TRBD1 might be the D (5 bases). Trimming stripped 5 bases from V and 13 bases from J, with 27 bases between. Germline lookup yields CDR1 SEHNR and CDR2 FQNEAQ (reference sequence). The CDR3 covers 17 residues. The CDR3 reads CASSSPKLGPGLAPLHF. The CDR3 DNA sequence: TGTGCCAGCAGCAGCCCAAAGCTGGGACCCGGATTGGCGCCCCTCCACTTT. Full variable domain (rest looked up from reference TRBV7-9 and TRBJ1-6): DTGVSQNPRHKITKRGQNVTFRCDPISEHNRLYWYRQTLGQGPEFLTYFQNEAQLEKSRLLSDRFSAERPKGSFSTLEIQRTEQGDSAMYLCASSSPKLGPGLAPLHFGNGTRLTVT.